This TCR beta chain comes out of a study of vaccination and CD4 T cells after COVID-19. Sequencing of the DNA from cultured CD4+ T cells was carried out with the Oncomine TCR Beta short-read assay. TCRdb reprocessed the PCR reads via MiXCR and lists one record per CDR3 protein. The data show some 15,000 distinct CDR3 sequences, with roughly four fifths seen just once and approximately 11% held by the top ten. Treatment of the sample: approximately nine-day PBMC culture with coronavirus spike peptide pools or control peptides (ViraFEST assay). The CDR3 totals 14 residues. Germline CDR1 reads MNHNS; CDR2 reads SASEGT. The ends lost 6 bases at V and 10 bases at J; junction bases unmatched: 9. Comments on this clonotype: The antigen remains unidentified.

What was sequenced was CD4+ T cells from blood, cultured in vitro. The sequence came from a human donor who had recovered from COVID-19. The V call is TRBV6-1, the J call TRBJ1-6, with 7 nucleotides matching TRBD1. The CDR3 sequence is CASRRGQDVSPLHF. CDR3 in DNA: TGTGCCAGCAGACGAGGACAGGATGTCTCACCCCTCCACTTT.